Presented here are 10 T cell receptor beta chains from one specimen sequenced in a study of cytomegalovirus exposure and HLA in healthy donors. The PCR had 60 Vbeta and 13 Jbeta primers. Only in-frame clones appear in the TCRdb table, and some are missing; sequencing was by immunoSEQ multiplex PCR. The repertoire has roughly 120,000 clones, about 80% of them found once; the top ten carry over 2.5%. The sequenced material came from PBMCs. Source of these receptors: a male donor in good health and CMV-seronegative.

This clone has more than one count but fewer than ten. The junction differs from germline at one of its ends, possibly a read error. J is TRBJ1-2 and V is TRBV7-9; D may be TRBD1 (6 bases). This CDR3 is built from 12 residues. Per germline, CDR1 SEHNR and CDR2 FQNEAQ (reference sequence). The CDR3 is CSSSGQYYGYTF. In DNA form, the CDR3 reads TGTTCCAGCAGCGGACAGTACTATGGCTACACCTTC.

The rearrangement uses TRBV27 and TRBJ2-7; possibly TRBD1 for D (6 bases). V gave up 0 bases and J gave up 3 bases, with 9 bases separating them. Germline assignment: CDR1 MNHEY and CDR2 SMNVEV (reference sequence). This CDR3 contains 14 residues. CDR3 nucleotide sequence: TGTGCCAGCAGTTTATCCCCCAGGGGCTACGAGCAGTACTTC. Amino acids: CASSLSPRGYEQYF.

This clone was observed a handful of times. The chain employs TRBV30 and TRBJ1-1, with D unclear. V lost 2 bases, J lost 0 bases, and 7 bases lay in between. Germline-derived CDR1 and CDR2 are GTSNPN and SVGIG (reference sequence). The CDR3 totals 13 residues. CDR3 nucleotides: TGTGCCTGGAGTAGTCGGTTGAACACTGAAGCTTTCTTT. Its translation is CAWSSRLNTEAFF.

A word on this clone: At one end, the junction sequence differs from germline, possibly due to a read error. The chain recombines TRBV11-2 with TRBJ2-7; 10 bases are a match to TRBD2. Germline CDR1 and CDR2: SGHAT and FQNNGV. The CDR3 is made up of 16 amino acids. The CDR3 is CAGSPDPRTSGYEQYF. CDR3 bases: TGTGCCGGCAGCCCCGATCCTAGGACTAGCGGCTACGAGCAGTACTTC.

The rearrangement joins TRBV15 to TRBJ1-1; D gene ambiguous. CDR1 is LNHNV, CDR2 YYDKDF, per germline (reference sequence). The CDR3 covers 15 residues. V was cut by 0 bases and J by 3 bases, with 11 bases left in between. The DNA of the CDR3 is TGTGCCACCAGCAGAGAGCAGGCATCGTACACTGAAGCTTTCTTT. This encodes CATSREQASYTEAFF. The full variable domain, in which reference TRBV15 and TRBJ1-1 provide the parts outside the CDR3, is DAMVIQNPRYQVTQFGKPVTLSCSQTLNHNVMYWYQQKSSQAPKLLFHYYDKDFNNEADTPDNFQSRRPNTSFCFLDIRSPGLGDTAMYLCATSREQASYTEAFFGQGTRLTVV.

This chain links TRBV10-2 with TRBJ1-6; D is unresolved. This CDR3 is built from 14 residues. Looked up from germline, CDR1 is WSHSY and CDR2 is SAAADI. Trimming pared 2 bases from V and 5 bases from J, leaving 7 bases between. The chain's CDR3 is CASSEQNHNSPLHF. The CDR3 DNA reads as TGCGCCAGCAGTGAGCAGAACCATAATTCACCCCTCCACTTT.

The CDR3, as DNA: TGCGCCAGCAGGGGGGGGACGGTCTCGGGGGCCAACGTCCTGACTTTC. Encoded protein: CASRGGTVSGANVLTF. The chain links TRBV10-2 to TRBJ2-6; 7 nucleotides line up with TRBD2. V lost 6 bases, J lost 4 bases, and 9 bases stayed unmatched. The CDR3 totals 16 residues. The germline V gene encodes CDR1 WSHSY and CDR2 SAAADI.

The chain links TRBV21-1 to TRBJ2-1; the table gives TRBD1 as D, unverified against the DNA. TRBV21-1 is listed as a pseudogene. The CDR3 totals 17 residues. CDR3 region: CASSKNEGGTVYNEQFF. CDR3 bases: TGTGCCAGCAGCAAAAATGAAGGGGGGACAGTATACAATGAGCAGTTCTTC.

This rearrangement joins TRBV30 to TRBJ2-1; 7 bases are a match to TRBD2. Germline CDR1 is GTSNPN and CDR2 is SVGIG (reference sequence). The V and J ends lost 1 base and 5 bases, in that order; junction bases with no gene match: 11. This CDR3 comprises 16 residues. CDR3 coding DNA: TGTGCCTGGAGTGAAACGGGTCTAGCGGTTAACAATGAGCAGTTCTTC. Translating it yields CAWSETGLAVNNEQFF.

The genes are TRBV7-2 and TRBJ1-2, with TRBD1 matching over 10 bases. CDR3 length equals 14 residues. Germline CDR1 reads SGHTA; CDR2 reads FQGNSA. V shed 5 bases, J shed 6 bases, and the junction held 6 bases outside the gene matches. CDR3: CASSTGTGAHGYTF. In DNA, the CDR3 is TGTGCCAGCAGCACTGGGACAGGGGCGCATGGCTACACCTTC. The full variable domain, rest sourced from reference TRBV7-2 and TRBJ1-2, is GAGVSQSPSNKVTEKGKDVELRCDPISGHTALYWYRQSLGQGLEFLIYFQGNSAPDKSGLPSDRFSAERTGGSVSTLTIQRTQQEDSAVYLCASSTGTGAHGYTFGSGTRLTVV.